This TCR beta chain was documented in a study of T cell repertoires in cytomegalovirus infection. In the study overall: Recently identified HLA-C-restricted CMV epitopes and well-studied HLA-B-restricted CMV epitopes were used by the study. Public signatures in TCR beta pointed to CMV infection and matching HLA type.

The CDR3 extends over 15 amino acids. Trimming left V 6 bases short and J 3 bases short, with 14 bases between. The germline V gene has CDR1 LNHDA and CDR2 SQIVND (reference sequence). One entry per CDR3 protein results from TCRdb running MiXCR on the reads. The table lists hundreds of thousands of distinct CDR3 sequences, about 44% of them singletons. Regarding this clonotype: As yet, its antigen is unknown.

Sequenced here: cultured PBMCs, sampled from culture after CMV antigen stimulation. The receptor was derived from a human donor in good health (CMV status not recorded). Some clones in this sample may be carry-over from other donors' samples. The rearrangement joins TRBV19 to TRBJ2-2; D call uncertain. CDR3 coding DNA: TGTGCCAGTAGCGTAGGGCGAACTCACACCGGGGAGCTGTTTTTT. Translated: CASSVGRTHTGELFF. The full variable domain, with the rest looked up from reference TRBV19 and TRBJ2-2, is DGGITQSPKYLFRKEGQNVTLSCEQNLNHDAMYWYRQDPGQGLRLIYYSQIVNDFQKGDIAEGYSVSREKKESFPLTVTSAQKNPTAFYLCASSVGRTHTGELFFGEGSRLTVL.